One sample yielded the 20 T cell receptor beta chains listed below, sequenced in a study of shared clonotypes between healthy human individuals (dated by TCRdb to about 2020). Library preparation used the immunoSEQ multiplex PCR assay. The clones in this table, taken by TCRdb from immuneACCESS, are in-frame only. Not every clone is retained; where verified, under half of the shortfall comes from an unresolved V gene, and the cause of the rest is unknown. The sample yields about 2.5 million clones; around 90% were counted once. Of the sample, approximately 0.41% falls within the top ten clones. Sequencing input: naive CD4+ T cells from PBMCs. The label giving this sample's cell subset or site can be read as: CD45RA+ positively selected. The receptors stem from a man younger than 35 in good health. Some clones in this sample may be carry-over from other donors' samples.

CDR3 protein: CASSSSGIGEQYF. The DNA for the CDR3 is TGTGCCAGCAGTTCTAGCGGGATAGGCGAGCAGTACTTC. The chain couples TRBV9 to TRBJ2-7; 9 positions match TRBD2. The V gene's germline CDR1 is SGDLS and CDR2 YYNGEE. V shed 5 bases and J 6 bases; nucleotides not matched to a gene: 6. This CDR3 contains 13 residues.

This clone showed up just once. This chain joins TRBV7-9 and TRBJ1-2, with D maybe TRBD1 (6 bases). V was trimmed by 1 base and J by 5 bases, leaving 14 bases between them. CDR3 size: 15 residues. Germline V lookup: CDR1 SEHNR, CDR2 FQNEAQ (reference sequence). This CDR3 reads CASSLVVGAIYGYTF. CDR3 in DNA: TGTGCCAGCAGCTTAGTAGTGGGGGCTATATATGGCTACACCTTC.

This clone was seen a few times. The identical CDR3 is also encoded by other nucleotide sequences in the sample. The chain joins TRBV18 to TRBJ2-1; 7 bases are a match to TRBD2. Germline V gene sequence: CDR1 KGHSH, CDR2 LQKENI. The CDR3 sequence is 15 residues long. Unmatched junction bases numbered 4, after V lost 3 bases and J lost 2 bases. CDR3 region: CASSPLAGAYNEQFF. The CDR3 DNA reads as TGTGCCAGCTCACCCCTGGCGGGAGCCTACAATGAGCAGTTCTTC.

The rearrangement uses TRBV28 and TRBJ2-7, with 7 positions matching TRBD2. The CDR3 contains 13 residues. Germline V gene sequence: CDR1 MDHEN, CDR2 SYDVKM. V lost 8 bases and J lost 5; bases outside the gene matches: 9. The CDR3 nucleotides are TGTGCCAGCGGACGGACGGCGGGAGACGAGCAGTACTTC. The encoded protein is CASGRTAGDEQYF.

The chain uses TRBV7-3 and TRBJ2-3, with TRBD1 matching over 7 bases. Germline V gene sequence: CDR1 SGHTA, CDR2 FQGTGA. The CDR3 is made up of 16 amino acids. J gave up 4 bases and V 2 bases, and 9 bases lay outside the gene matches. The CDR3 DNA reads TGTGCCAGCAGCTTACGGCGGCAGGGGGTGGCAGATACGCAGTATTTT. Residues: CASSLRRQGVADTQYF.

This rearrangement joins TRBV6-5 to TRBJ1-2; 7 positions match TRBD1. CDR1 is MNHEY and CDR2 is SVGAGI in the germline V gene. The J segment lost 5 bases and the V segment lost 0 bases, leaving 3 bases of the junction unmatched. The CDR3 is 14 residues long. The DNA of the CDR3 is TGTGCCAGCAGTTACTCATCGACAGGGTATGGCTACACCTTC. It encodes CASSYSSTGYGYTF.

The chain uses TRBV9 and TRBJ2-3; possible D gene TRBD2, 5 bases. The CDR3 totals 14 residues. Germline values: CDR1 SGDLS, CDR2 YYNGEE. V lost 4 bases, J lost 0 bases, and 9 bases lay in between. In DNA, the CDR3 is TGTGCCAGCAGCTTGGACTCCAGCACAGATACGCAGTATTTT. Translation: CASSLDSSTDTQYF.

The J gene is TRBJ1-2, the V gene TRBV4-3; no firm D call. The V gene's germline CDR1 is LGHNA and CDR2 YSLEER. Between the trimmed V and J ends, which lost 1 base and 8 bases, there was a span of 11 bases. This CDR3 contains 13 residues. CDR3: CASSQVTRRGYTF. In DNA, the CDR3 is TGCGCCAGCAGCCAAGTGACCCGGAGGGGCTACACCTTC.

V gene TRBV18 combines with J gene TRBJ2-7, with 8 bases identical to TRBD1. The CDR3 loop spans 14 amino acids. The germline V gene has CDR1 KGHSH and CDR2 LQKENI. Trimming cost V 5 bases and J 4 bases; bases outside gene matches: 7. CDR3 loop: CASSEGQAVYEQYF. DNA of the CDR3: TGTGCCAGCTCAGAGGGACAGGCCGTGTACGAGCAGTACTTC.

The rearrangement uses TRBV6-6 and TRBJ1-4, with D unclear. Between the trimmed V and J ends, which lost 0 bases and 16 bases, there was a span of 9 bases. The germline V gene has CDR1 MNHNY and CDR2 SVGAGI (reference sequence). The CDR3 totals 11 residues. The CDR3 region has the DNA TGTGCCAGCAGTTACTCGAGTGCCTGGTTTTTT. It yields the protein CASSYSSAWFF.

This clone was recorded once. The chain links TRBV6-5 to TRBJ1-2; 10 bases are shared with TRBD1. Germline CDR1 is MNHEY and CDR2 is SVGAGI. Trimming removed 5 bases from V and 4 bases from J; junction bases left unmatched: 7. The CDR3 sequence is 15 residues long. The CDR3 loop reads CASSLDRGPIYGYTF. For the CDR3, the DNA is TGTGCCAGCAGTCTTGACAGGGGGCCCATCTATGGCTACACCTTC.

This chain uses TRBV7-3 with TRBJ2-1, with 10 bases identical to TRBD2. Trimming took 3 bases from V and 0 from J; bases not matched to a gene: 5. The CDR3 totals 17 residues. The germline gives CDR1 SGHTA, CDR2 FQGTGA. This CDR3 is CASSLTSGPSSYNEQFF. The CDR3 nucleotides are TGTGCCAGCAGCTTGACTAGCGGGCCGAGCTCCTACAATGAGCAGTTCTTC.

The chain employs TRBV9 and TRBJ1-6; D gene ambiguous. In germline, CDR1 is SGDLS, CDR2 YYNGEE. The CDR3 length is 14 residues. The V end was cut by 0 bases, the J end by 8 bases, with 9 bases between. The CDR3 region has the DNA TGTGCCAGCAGCGTAGACGGAGGGTATTCACCCCTCCACTTT. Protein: CASSVDGGYSPLHF.

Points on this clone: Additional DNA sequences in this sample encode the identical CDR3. The CDR3 sequence is CASSLVVGMNTEAFF. The CDR3 DNA sequence: TGCGCCAGCAGCTTGGTTGTGGGAATGAACACTGAAGCTTTCTTT. The chain uses TRBV5-1 and TRBJ1-1; D ambiguous. Trimming stripped 0 bases from V and 0 bases from J, with 9 bases between. The CDR3 length is 15 residues. Germline V gene lookup returns CDR1 SGHRS and CDR2 YFSETQ.

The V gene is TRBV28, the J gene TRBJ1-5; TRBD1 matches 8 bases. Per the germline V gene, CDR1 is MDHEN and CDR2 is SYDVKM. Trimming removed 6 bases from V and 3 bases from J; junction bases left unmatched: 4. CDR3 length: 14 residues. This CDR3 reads CASRMTGDNQPQHF. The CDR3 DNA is TGTGCCAGCAGAATGACAGGGGACAATCAGCCCCAGCATTTT.

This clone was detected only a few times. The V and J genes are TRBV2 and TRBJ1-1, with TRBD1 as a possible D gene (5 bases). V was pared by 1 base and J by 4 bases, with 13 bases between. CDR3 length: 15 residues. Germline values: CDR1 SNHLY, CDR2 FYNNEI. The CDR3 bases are TGTGCCAGCAGTGAAGAGTCAGCCGGGGGCACTGAAGCTTTCTTT. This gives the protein CASSEESAGGTEAFF.

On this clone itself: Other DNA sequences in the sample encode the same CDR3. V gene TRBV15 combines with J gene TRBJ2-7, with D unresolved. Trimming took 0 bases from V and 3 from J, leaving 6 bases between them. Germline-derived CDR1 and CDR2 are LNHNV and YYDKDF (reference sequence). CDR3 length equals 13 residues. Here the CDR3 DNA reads TGTGCCACCAGCAGAGATGGCCGCTACGAGCAGTACTTC. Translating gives CATSRDGRYEQYF.

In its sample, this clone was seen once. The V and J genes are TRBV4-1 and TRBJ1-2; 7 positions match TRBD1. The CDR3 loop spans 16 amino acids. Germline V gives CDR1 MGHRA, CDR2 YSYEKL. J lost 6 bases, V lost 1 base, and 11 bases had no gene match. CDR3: CASSQGTRGRVNGYTF. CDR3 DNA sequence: TGCGCCAGCAGCCAAGGAACTAGGGGGCGCGTCAATGGCTACACCTTC.

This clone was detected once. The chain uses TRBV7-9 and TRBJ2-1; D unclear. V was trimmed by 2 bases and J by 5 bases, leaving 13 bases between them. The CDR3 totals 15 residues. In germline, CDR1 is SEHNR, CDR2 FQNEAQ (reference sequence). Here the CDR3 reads CASSLQAQYNNEQFF. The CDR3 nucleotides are TGTGCCAGCAGCTTACAGGCACAATACAACAATGAGCAGTTCTTC.

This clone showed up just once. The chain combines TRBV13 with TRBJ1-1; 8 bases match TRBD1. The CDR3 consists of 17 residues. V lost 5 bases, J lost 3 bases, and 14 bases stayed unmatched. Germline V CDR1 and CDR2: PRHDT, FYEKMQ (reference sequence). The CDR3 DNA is TGTGCCAGCAGCCTCGGGGACAGGTTTTTTCAGTACACTGAAGCTTTCTTT. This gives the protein CASSLGDRFFQYTEAFF.